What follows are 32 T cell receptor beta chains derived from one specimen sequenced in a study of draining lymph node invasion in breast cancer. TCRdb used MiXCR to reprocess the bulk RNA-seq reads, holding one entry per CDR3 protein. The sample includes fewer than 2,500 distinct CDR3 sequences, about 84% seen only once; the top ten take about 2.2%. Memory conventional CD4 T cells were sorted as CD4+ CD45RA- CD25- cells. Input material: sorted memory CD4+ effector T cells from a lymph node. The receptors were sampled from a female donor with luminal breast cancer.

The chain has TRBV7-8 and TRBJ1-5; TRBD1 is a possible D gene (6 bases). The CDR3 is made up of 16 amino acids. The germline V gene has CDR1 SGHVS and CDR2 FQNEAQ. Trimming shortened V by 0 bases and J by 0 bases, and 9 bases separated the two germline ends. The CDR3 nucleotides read TGTGCCAGCAGCTTAGCAGGGGGGCATAGCAATCAGCCCCAGCATTTT. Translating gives CASSLAGGHSNQPQHF.

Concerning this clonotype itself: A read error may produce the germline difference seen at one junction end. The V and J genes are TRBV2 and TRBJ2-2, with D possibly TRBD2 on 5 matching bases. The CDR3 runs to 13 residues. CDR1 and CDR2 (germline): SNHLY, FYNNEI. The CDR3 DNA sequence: TGTGCCAGCAGTGCGGGGAACGCCGGGGAGCTGTTTTTT. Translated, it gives CASSAGNAGELFF.

Here the CDR3 reads CASSKGGPGDTQYF. In DNA form, the CDR3 reads TGTGCCAGCAGCAAGGGGGGGCCTGGAGATACGCAGTATTTT. The chain recombines TRBV7-8 with TRBJ2-3, with D perhaps TRBD2 (7 bases). Trimming cost V 5 bases and J 5 bases, with 14 bases left between them. This CDR3 spans 14 amino acids. The germline V gene has CDR1 SGHVS and CDR2 FQNEAQ.

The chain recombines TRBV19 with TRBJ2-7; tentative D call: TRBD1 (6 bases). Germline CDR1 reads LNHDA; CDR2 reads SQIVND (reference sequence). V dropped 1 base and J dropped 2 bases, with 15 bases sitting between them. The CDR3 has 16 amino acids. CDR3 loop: CASSIGGRGGTYEQYF. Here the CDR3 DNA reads TGTGCCAGTAGTATAGGCGGCAGGGGTGGAACCTACGAGCAGTACTTC.

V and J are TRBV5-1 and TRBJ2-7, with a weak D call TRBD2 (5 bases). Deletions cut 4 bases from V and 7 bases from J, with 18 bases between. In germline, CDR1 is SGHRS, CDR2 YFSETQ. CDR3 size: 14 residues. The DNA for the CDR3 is TGCGCCAGCAGCCCGGGATCGGGAAATTCAGAGCAGTACTTC. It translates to CASSPGSGNSEQYF.

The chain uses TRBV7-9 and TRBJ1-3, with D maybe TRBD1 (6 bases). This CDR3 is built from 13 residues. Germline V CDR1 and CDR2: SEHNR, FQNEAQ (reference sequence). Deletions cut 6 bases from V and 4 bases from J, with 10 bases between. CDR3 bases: TGTGCCAGCAGTATCGACAGGGGAAACACCATATATTTT. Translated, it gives CASSIDRGNTIYF.

CDR3 nucleotide sequence: TGTGCCAGCAGGAATAGGGCGGGTACGGGCGAGCAGTACGTC. Protein sequence: CASRNRAGTGEQYV. The chain links TRBV6-2 or TRBV6-3 to TRBJ2-7; D possibly corresponds to TRBD2 (5 bases). The CDR3 totals 14 residues. Germline values: CDR1 MNHEY, CDR2 SVGEGT. Deletions cut 6 bases from V and 6 bases from J, with 18 bases between.

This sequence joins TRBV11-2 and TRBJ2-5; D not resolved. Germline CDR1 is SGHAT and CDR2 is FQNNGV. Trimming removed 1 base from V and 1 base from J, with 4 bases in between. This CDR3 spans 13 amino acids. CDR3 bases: TGTGCCAGCAGCTTAGCCTCCCAAGAGACCCAGTACTTC. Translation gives CASSLASQETQYF.

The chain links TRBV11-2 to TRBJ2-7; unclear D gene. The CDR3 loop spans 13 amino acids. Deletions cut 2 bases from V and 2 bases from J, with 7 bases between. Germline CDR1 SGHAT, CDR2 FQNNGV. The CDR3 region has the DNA TGTGCCAGCAGCTTACTCCACACCTACGAGCAGTACTTC. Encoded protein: CASSLLHTYEQYF.

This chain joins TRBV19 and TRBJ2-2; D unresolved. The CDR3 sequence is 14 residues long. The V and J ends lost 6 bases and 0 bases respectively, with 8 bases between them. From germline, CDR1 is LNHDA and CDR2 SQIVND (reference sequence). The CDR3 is CASSRRANTGELFF. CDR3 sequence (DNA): TGTGCCAGTAGCCGACGTGCGAACACCGGGGAGCTGTTTTTT.

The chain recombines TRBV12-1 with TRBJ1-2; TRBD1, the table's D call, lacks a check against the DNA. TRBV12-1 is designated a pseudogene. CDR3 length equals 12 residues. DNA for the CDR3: TGTGCCAGCAGATCTGGGACAGACGGCTACACCTTC. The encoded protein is CASRSGTDGYTF.

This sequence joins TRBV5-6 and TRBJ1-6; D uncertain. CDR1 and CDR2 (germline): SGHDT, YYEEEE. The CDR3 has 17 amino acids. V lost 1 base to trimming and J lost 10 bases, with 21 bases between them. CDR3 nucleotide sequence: TGTGCCAGCAGCTTGCTCCAACTGGGCAGCGGTGGGTCACCCCTCCACTTT. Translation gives CASSLLQLGSGGSPLHF.

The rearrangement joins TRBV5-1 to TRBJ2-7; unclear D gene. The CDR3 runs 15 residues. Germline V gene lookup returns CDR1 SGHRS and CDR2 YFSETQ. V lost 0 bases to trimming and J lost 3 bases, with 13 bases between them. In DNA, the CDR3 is TGCGCCAGCAGCTTGGTGCCAGGCGATAGCTACGAGCAGTACGTC. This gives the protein CASSLVPGDSYEQYV.

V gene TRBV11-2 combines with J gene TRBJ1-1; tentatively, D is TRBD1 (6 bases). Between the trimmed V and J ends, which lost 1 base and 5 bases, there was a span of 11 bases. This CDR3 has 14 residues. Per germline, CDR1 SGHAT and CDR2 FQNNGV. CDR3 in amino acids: CASSLGRGGTEAFF. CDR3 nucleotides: TGTGCCAGCAGCTTAGGCAGGGGTGGGACTGAAGCTTTCTTT.

The CDR3 sequence: CASSPTAGGYGYTF. In DNA, the CDR3 is TGTGCCAGCAGTCCGACGGCAGGGGGCTATGGCTACACCTTC. The chain is built from TRBV27 and TRBJ1-2, with 7 bases lining up with TRBD1. CDR1 and CDR2 (germline): MNHEY, SMNVEV (reference sequence). This CDR3 is built from 14 residues. The V gene end was trimmed by 5 bases and the J gene end by 4 bases; junction bases not matched to a gene: 7.

The CDR3 is CASSVGRGRFTGELFF. The CDR3 bases are TGTGCCAGCAGTGTCGGGAGGGGGCGATTCACCGGGGAGCTGTTTTTT. The chain couples TRBV2 to TRBJ2-2; tentatively, D is TRBD2 (8 bases). Germline V gene sequence: CDR1 SNHLY, CDR2 FYNNEI. The CDR3 has 16 amino acids. Deletions cut 4 bases from V and 4 bases from J, with 16 bases between.

The CDR3 protein is CASSSDVVGGYTF. The CDR3 DNA is TGTGCCAGTAGCTCGGACGTGGTTGGAGGCTACACCTTC. The chain joins TRBV6-2 or TRBV6-3 to TRBJ1-2; D is unclear. From germline, CDR1 is MNHEY and CDR2 SVGEGT. Trimming removed 9 bases from V and 8 bases from J, with 19 bases in between. The CDR3 is 13 residues long.

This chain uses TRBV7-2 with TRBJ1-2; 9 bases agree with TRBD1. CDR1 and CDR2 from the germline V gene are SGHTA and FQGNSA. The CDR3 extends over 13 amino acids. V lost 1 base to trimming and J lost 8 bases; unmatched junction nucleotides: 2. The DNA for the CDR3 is TGTGCCAGCAGCTTAGGGACAGGGGAAGGCTACACCTTC. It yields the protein CASSLGTGEGYTF.

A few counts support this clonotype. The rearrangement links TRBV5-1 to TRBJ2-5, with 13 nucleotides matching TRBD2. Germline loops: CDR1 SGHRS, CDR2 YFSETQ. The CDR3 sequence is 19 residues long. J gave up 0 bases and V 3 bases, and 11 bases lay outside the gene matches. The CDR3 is CASSSGPGTSGAYQETQYF. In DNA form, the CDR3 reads TGCGCCAGCAGCTCCGGTCCCGGGACTAGCGGGGCATACCAAGAGACCCAGTACTTC.

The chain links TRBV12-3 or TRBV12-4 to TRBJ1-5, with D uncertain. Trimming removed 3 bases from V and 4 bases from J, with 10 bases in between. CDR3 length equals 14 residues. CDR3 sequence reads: CASSFAGGNQPQHF. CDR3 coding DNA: TGTGCCAGCAGTTTTGCGGGAGGGAATCAGCCCCAGCATTTT.

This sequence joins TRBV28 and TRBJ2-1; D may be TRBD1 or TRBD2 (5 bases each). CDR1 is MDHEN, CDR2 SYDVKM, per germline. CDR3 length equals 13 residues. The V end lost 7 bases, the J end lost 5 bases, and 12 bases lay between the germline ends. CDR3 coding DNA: TGTGCCAGCATGGGACCCCCAAACAATGAGCAGTTCTTC. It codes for CASMGPPNNEQFF.

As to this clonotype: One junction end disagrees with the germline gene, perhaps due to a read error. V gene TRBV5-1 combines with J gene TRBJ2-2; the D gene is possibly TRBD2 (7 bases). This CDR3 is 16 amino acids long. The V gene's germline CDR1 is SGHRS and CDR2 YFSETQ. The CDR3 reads CASRPSPRGDTWELFF. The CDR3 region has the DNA TGCGCCAGCAGGCCCTCCCCACGGGGGGACACCTGGGAGCTGTTTTTT. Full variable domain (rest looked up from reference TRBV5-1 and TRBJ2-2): KAGVTQTPRYLIKTRGQQVTLSCSPISGHRSVSWYQQTPGQGLQFLFEYFSETQRNKGNFPGRFSGRQFSNSRSEMNVSTLELGDSALYLCASRPSPRGDTWELFFGEGSRLTVL.

Here the CDR3 DNA reads TGTGCCAGCAGTGACCGGACGAATTCACCCCTCCACTTT. Translation gives CASSDRTNSPLHF. The chain has TRBV12-3 or TRBV12-4 and TRBJ1-6; no reliable D call. The CDR3 totals 13 residues. With 5 bases removed from V and 7 bases from J, the gap between germline ends came to 9 bases.

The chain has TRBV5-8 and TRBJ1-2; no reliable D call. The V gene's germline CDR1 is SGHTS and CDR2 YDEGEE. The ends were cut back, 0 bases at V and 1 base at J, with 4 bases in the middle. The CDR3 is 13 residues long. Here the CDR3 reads CASSLADNYGYTF. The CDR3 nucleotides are TGTGCCAGCAGCTTGGCGGATAACTATGGCTACACCTTC.

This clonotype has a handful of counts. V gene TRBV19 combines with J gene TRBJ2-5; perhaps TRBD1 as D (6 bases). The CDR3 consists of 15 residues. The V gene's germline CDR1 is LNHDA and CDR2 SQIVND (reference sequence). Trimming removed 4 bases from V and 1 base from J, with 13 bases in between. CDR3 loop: CASSNGQNFQETQYF. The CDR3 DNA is TGTGCCAGTAGTAACGGACAGAACTTCCAAGAGACCCAGTACTTC.

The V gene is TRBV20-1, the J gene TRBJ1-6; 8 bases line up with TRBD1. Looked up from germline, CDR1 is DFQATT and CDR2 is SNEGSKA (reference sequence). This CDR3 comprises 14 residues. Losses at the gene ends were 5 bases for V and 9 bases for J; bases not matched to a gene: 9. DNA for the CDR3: TGCAGTGCTCGTCCGGGACAGGTGACTTCACCCCTCCACTTT. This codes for CSARPGQVTSPLHF.

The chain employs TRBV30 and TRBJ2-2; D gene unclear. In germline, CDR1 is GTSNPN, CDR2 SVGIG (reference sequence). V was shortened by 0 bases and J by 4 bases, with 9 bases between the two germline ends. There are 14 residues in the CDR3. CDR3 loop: CAWSVLSLTGELFF. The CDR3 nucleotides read TGTGCCTGGAGTGTACTCAGCCTCACCGGGGAGCTGTTTTTT.

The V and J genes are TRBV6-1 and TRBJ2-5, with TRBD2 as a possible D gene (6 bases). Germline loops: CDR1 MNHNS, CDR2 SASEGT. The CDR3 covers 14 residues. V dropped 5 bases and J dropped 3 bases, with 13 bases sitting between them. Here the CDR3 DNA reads TGTGCCAGCAGTCTCCACGGGAGTAAAGAGACCCAGTACTTC. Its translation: CASSLHGSKETQYF.

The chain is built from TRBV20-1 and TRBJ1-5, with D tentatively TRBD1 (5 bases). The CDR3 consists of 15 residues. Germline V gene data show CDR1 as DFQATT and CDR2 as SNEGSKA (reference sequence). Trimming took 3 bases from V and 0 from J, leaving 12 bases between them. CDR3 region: CSARDTRDSNQPQHF. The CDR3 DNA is TGCAGTGCTAGGGACACCCGCGATAGCAATCAGCCCCAGCATTTT.

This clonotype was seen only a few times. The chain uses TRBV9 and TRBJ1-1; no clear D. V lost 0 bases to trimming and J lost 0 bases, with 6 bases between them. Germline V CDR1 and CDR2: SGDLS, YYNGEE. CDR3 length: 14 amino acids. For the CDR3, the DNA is TGTGCCAGCAGCGTAGGAATGGTGAACACTGAAGCTTTCTTT. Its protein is CASSVGMVNTEAFF.

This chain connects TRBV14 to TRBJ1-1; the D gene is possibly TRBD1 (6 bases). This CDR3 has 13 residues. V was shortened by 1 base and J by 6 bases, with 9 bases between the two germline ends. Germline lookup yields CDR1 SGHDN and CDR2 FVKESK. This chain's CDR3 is CASSQAEGAEAFF. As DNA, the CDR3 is TGTGCCAGCAGCCAAGCGGAGGGGGCTGAAGCTTTCTTT.

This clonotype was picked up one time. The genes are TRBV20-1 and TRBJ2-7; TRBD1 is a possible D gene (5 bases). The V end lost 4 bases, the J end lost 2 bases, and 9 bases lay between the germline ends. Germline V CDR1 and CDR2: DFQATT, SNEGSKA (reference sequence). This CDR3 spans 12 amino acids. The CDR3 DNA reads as TGCAGTGCTAAGGGGAACCCCTACGAGCAGTACTTC. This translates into CSAKGNPYEQYF.